This TCR beta chain was found in a study of T-cell memory formation after mild COVID-19. Background on the study: Largely donor-specific sequence clusters came from a couple of donors.

Constant-segment primers and 5'RACE yielded cDNA libraries for TCR alpha and TCR beta, each carrying sample barcodes and UMIs. Via MiXCR, TCRdb re-called the 5' RACE reads, giving one row per CDR3 protein. The sample consists of about 360,000 distinct CDR3 sequences, under 15% of them appearing once. This clonotype was seen more than once but under ten times. Antigen: not known. Overall study results and limits: CD4/CD8 balance held among clones contracting day 15 to 85, and later expanders leaned CD4+. Mostly located in CM and EM were contracting CD4+ clones, with contracting CD8+ clones located in EMRA.

Trimming took 5 bases from V and 7 from J; bases not matched to a gene: 10. The length of the CDR3 is 15 residues. Germline CDR1 and CDR2: SGHVS and FNYEAQ. The source of this sequence is a man in his late teens or twenties who had mild COVID-19 (a few samples of this study predate the infection). Cell type and time point are not known. Sequencing was carried out using PBMCs or a T cell subset sorted from them (not recorded which). This rearrangement joins TRBV7-6 to TRBJ2-2, with 7 bases fitting TRBD1. CDR3 in DNA: TGTGCCAGCAGCCCCCGGGCAGGGGGTATCGGGGAGCTGTTTTTT. Amino acids: CASSPRAGGIGELFF.